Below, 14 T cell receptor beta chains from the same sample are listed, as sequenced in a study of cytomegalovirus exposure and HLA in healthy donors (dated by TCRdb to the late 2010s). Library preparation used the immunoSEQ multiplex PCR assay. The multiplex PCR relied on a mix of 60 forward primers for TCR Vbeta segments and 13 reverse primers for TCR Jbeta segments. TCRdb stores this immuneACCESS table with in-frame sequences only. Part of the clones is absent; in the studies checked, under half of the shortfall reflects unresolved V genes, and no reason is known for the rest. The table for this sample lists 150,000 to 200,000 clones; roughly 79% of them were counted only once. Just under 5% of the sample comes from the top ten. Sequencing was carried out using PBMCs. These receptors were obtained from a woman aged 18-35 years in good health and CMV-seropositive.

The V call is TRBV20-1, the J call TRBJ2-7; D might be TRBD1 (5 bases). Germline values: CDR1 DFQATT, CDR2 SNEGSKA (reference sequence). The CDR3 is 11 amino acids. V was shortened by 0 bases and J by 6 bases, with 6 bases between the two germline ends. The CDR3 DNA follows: TGCAGTGCTAGAGACAGGGTCGAGCAGTACTTC. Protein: CSARDRVEQYF.

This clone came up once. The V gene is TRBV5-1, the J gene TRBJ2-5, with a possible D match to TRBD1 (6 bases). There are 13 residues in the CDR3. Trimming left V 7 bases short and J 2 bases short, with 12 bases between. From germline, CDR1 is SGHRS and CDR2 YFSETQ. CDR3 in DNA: TGCGCCAGCGGGACAACGGCACAAGAGACCCAGTACTTC. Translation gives CASGTTAQETQYF.

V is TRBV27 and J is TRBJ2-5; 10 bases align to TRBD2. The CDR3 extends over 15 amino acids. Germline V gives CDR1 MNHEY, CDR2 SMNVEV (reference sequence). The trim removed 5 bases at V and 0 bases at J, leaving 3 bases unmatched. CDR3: CASSQLAGNQETQYF. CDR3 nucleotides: TGTGCCAGCAGTCAACTAGCGGGGAACCAAGAGACCCAGTACTTC.

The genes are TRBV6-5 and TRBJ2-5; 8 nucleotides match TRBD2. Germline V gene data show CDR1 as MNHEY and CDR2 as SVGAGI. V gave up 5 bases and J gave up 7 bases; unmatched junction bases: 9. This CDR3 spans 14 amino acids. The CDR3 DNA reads TGTGCCAGCAGTCCGGGACTAGATTTCGGGACCCAGTACTTC. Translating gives CASSPGLDFGTQYF.

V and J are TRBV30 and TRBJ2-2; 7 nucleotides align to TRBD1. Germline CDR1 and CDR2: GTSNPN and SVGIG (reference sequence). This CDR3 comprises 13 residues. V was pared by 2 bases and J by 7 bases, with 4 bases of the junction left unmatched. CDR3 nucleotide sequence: TGTGCCTGGAGTCCAAACAGGGGCGGGGAGCTGTTTTTT. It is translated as CAWSPNRGGELFF.

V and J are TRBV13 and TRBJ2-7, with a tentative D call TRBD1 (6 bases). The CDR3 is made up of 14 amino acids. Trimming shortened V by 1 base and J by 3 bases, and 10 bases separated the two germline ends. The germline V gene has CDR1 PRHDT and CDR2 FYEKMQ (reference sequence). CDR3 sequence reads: CASSLVDRNYEQYF. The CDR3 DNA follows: TGTGCCAGCAGCTTAGTTGACAGGAACTACGAGCAGTACTTC.

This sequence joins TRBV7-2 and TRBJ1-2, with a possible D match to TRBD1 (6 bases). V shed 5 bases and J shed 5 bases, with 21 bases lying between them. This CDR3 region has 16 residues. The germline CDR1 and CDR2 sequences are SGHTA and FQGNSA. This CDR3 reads CASSPLGPTGDYGYTF. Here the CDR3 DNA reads TGTGCCAGCAGCCCCCTGGGACCGACAGGAGATTATGGCTACACCTTC. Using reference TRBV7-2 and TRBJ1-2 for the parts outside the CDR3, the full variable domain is GAGVSQSPSNKVTEKGKDVELRCDPISGHTALYWYRQSLGQGLEFLIYFQGNSAPDKSGLPSDRFSAERTGGSVSTLTIQRTQQEDSAVYLCASSPLGPTGDYGYTFGSGTRLTVV.

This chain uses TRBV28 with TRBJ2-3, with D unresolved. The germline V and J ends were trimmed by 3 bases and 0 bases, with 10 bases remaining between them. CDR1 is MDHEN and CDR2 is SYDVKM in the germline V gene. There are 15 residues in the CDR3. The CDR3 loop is CASSFPFRSTDTQYF. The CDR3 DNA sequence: TGTGCCAGCAGTTTCCCTTTTCGGAGCACAGATACGCAGTATTTT.

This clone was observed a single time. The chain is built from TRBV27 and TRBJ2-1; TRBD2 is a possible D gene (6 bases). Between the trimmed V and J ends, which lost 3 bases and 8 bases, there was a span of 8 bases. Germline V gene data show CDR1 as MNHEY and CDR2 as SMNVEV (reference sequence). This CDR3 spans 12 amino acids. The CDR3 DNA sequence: TGTGCCAGCAGTTTCGGGGGACATGAGCAGTTCTTC. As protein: CASSFGGHEQFF.

CDR3 protein: CASREPRGEQYF. The CDR3 DNA is TGCGCCAGCAGGGAGCCCCGGGGGGAGCAGTACTTC. The rearrangement uses TRBV5-1 and TRBJ2-7, with D perhaps matching TRBD2 (6 bases). Trimming pared 5 bases from V and 7 bases from J, leaving 13 bases between. CDR1 and CDR2 (germline): SGHRS, YFSETQ. The CDR3 length is 12 residues.

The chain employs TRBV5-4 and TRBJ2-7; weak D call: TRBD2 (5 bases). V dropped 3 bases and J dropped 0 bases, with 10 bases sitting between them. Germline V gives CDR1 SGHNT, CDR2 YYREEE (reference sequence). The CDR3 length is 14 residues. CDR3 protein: CASSSQGLSYEQYF. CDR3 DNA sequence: TGTGCCAGCAGCTCCCAAGGACTCTCCTACGAGCAGTACTTC.

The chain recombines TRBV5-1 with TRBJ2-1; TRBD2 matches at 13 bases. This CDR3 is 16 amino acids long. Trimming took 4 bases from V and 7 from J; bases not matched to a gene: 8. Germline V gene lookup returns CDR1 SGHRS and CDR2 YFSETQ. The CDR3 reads CASSVLLAGGHNEQFF. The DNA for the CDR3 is TGCGCCAGCAGCGTCTTACTAGCGGGGGGGCATAATGAGCAGTTCTTC.

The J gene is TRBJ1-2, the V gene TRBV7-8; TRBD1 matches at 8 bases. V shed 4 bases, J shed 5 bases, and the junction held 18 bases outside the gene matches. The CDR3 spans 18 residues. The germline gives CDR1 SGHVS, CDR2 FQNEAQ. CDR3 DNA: TGTGCCAGCAGCTCCACCCCAAACGCTCCCGGGACAGGTTATGGCTACACCTTC. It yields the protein CASSSTPNAPGTGYGYTF.

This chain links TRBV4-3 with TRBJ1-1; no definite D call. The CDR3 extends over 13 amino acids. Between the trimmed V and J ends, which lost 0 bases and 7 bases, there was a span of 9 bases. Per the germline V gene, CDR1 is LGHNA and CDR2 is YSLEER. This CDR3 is CASSQDMAGEAFF. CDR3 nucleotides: TGCGCCAGCAGCCAAGATATGGCAGGTGAAGCTTTCTTT.